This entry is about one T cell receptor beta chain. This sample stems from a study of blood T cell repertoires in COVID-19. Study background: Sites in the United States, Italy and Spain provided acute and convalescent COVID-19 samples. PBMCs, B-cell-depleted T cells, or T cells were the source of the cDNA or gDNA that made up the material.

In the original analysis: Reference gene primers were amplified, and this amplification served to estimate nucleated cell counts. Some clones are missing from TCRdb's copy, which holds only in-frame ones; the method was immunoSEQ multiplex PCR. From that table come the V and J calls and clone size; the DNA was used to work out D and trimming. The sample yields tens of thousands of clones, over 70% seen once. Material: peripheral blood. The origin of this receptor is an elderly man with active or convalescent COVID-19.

CDR3 in amino acids: CASSPGTTDTQYF. CDR3 DNA: TGTGCCAGCAGCCCCGGGACTACAGATACGCAGTATTTT. The chain has TRBV11-1 and TRBJ2-3, with a weak D call TRBD2 (6 bases). Germline CDR1 and CDR2: SGHAT and FQDESV (reference sequence). The CDR3 is 13 amino acids. Trimming left V 5 bases short and J 3 bases short, with 9 bases between.